These T cell receptor beta chains were read from a single sample in a study of prognosis after radiotherapy for stage I lung cancer. Using its own MiXCR run on the multiplex PCR reads, TCRdb lists one record per CDR3 protein. The sample has approximately 23,000 distinct CDR3 sequences, roughly 39% seen once. The sequenced sample was PBMCs, obtained before or after stereotactic body radiation therapy (not recorded which). Receptors originate from a donor of 50 years or more with non-small cell lung cancer. CDR3s include the opening cysteine and the closing phenylalanine or tryptophan.

CDR3 protein: CSAPLVGVKTQYF
V gene: TRBV20-1
J gene: TRBJ2-5

CDR3 protein: CSAREGKRIEQFF
V gene: TRBV20-1
J gene: TRBJ2-1

CDR3 protein: CSAEPSGQGSYEQYF
V gene: TRBV20-1
J gene: TRBJ2-7

CDR3 protein: CASSPEGPSSYNEQFF
V gene: TRBV7-3
J gene: TRBJ2-1

CDR3 protein: CAWSPKQGASPLHF
V gene: TRBV30
J gene: TRBJ1-6

CDR3 protein: CASSLSNRRDGYTF
V gene: TRBV12-3/TRBV12-4
J gene: TRBJ1-2

CDR3 protein: CASWTTYNGQFF
V gene: TRBV6-2/TRBV6-3
J gene: TRBJ2-1

CDR3 protein: CASSGGTSGRPISYNEQFF
V gene: TRBV28
J gene: TRBJ2-1

CDR3 protein: CATIDSGTGIPGELFF
V gene: TRBV24-1
J gene: TRBJ2-2

CDR3 protein: CASSFNQGTYNEQFF
V gene: TRBV12-3/TRBV12-4
J gene: TRBJ2-1

CDR3 protein: CASSWTGGGNQPQHF
V gene: TRBV2
J gene: TRBJ1-5

CDR3 protein: CASSPGRDYGYTF
V gene: TRBV18
J gene: TRBJ1-2

CDR3 protein: CASKGEFWWGADQPQHF
V gene: TRBV27
J gene: TRBJ1-5

CDR3 protein: CASSQGSGVTDTQYF
V gene: TRBV6-1
J gene: TRBJ2-3

CDR3 protein: CASSSGTGGGEQYF
V gene: TRBV5-1
J gene: TRBJ2-7